The rows below give T cell receptor beta chains drawn from one sample of a study of Graves' ophthalmopathy and Graves' hyperthyroidism. TCRdb used MiXCR to reprocess the multiplex PCR reads, holding one entry per CDR3 protein. The sample yields 340,000 or so distinct CDR3 sequences, 17% seen once. The sequenced sample was peripheral blood. These receptors came from an adult man with Graves' ophthalmopathy. CDR3s include the opening cysteine and the closing phenylalanine or tryptophan. The D gene is left open where the match is weak. The listing skips clone size in some rows; elsewhere it reads once, few, many or a size class.

j_call | clone_size | v_call | d_call | cdr3_nt | cdr3_aa
TRBJ2-5 | many | TRBV5-1 | . | TGCGCCAGCAGCTTAAGGGATGCGGAGACCCAGTACTTC | CASSLRDAETQYF
TRBJ2-2 | . | TRBV5-1 | . | TGCGCCAGCAGCTTGGATGCTGTTAGCGGCACCGGGGAGCTGTTTTTT | CASSLDAVSGTGELFF
TRBJ1-5 | . | TRBV6-1 | . | TGTGCCAGCAGTCTCCAGCAGGCTCAGCCCCAGCATTTT | CASSLQQAQPQHF
TRBJ2-2 | many | TRBV2 | TRBD2 | TGTGCCAGCAGTGATCGGACTAGCGGCACCGGGGAGCTGTTTTTT | CASSDRTSGTGELFF
TRBJ1-2 | . | TRBV6-5 | . | TGTGCCAGCAGTTACTCGACGGCAGGGGCGTACTATGGCTACACCTTC | CASSYSTAGAYYGYTF
TRBJ2-2 | . | TRBV19 | . | TGTGCCAGTAGTGTAAGAGGCGGGGAGCTGTTTTTT | CASSVRGGELFF
TRBJ2-7 | many | TRBV11-2 | . | TGTGCCAGCAGCTCCCCCGGGTTGCGGGAGCAGTACTTC | CASSSPGLREQYF
TRBJ1-5 | many | TRBV28 | . | TGTGCCAGCAGGTCGGGAGGGGGGCAGCCCCAGCATTTT | CASRSGGGQPQHF
TRBJ2-6 | many | TRBV7-2 | . | TGTGCCAGCAGCTTAGCCCCCGGGACGCAGGCGTTCTCTGGGGCCAACGTCCTGACTTTC | CASSLAPGTQAFSGANVLTF
TRBJ1-1 | many | TRBV7-2 | . | TGTGCCAGCAGCTTAGTGCTTGGGGAATCCCGTACTGAAGCTTTCTTT | CASSLVLGESRTEAFF
TRBJ2-5 | . | TRBV28 | . | TGTGCCAGCATGAGACGGTACCAAGAGACCCAGTACTTC | CASMRRYQETQYF
TRBJ1-1 | many | TRBV6-5 | . | TGTGCCAGCAGACCGCTCTCGAACACTGAAGCTTTCTTT | CASRPLSNTEAFF
TRBJ1-2 | many | TRBV12-3/TRBV12-4 | . | TGTGCCAGCAGTTCGGGTCCGCGTGGCTACACCTTC | CASSSGPRGYTF
TRBJ2-7 | many | TRBV29-1 | . | TGCAGCGTCAAACAGGGTTCGGTCGAGCAGTACTTC | CSVKQGSVEQYF
TRBJ1-3 | many | TRBV25-1 | . | TGTGCCAGCAGTGGTGGCAAAGTGTTACACTCTGGAAACACCATATATTTT | CASSGGKVLHSGNTIYF
TRBJ2-7 | many | TRBV12-3/TRBV12-4 | . | TGTGCCAGCAGTCCTGACGGTGGAGGGGTGTCCTACGAGCAGTACTTC | CASSPDGGGVSYEQYF
TRBJ1-2 | many | TRBV9 | TRBD1 | TGTGCCAGCAGCGTCTCCGGGACAGGGCATTTGGGTGGCTACACCTTC | CASSVSGTGHLGGYTF
TRBJ2-7 | many | TRBV29-1 | TRBD2 | TGCAGCGTTGAGACTAGCGGGAGATACGAGCAGTACTTC | CSVETSGRYEQYF
TRBJ1-1 | many | TRBV29-1 | . | TGCAGCGGAACACTATTGAACACTGAAGCTTTCTTT | CSGTLLNTEAFF
TRBJ2-7 | . | TRBV7-9 | . | TGTGCCAGCAGCTTAAACCCGTTCGAGCAGTACTTC | CASSLNPFEQYF
TRBJ2-7 | many | TRBV24-1 | . | TGTGCCACCAGTGAACCCGGCCGTCGGGAGCAGTACTTC | CATSEPGRREQYF
TRBJ1-5 | many | TRBV19 | . | TGTGCCAGTAGTTATTGGGGGGTCGACAATCAGCCCCAGCATTTT | CASSYWGVDNQPQHF
TRBJ2-2 | many | TRBV7-2 | . | TGTGCCAGCAGAACCGACCACTACACCGGGGAGCTGTTTTTT | CASRTDHYTGELFF
TRBJ2-5 | many | TRBV6-1 | . | TGTGCCAGCAGTGAAGAGCCTCGTGAGACCCAGTACTTC | CASSEEPRETQYF
TRBJ1-2 | many | TRBV6-5 | . | TGTGCCAGCAGTTACGGTAGAATCTATGGCTACACCTTC | CASSYGRIYGYTF
TRBJ2-2 | many | TRBV29-1 | . | TGCAGCGTTAGGCAGGGCATCGGCGGGGAGCTGTTTTTT | CSVRQGIGGELFF
TRBJ2-5 | many | TRBV15 | TRBD2 | TGTGCCACCAGCAGTGGACTAGCGGGAGGACAAGAGACCCAGTACTTC | CATSSGLAGGQETQYF
TRBJ2-2 | many | TRBV6-5 | . | TGTGCCAGCAGTTTGGGTACGGGACAACATCCGGGGGAGCTGTTTTTT | CASSLGTGQHPGELFF
TRBJ2-6 | . | TRBV6-1 | . | TGTGCCACCAACGGTGGGGCCAACGTCCTGACTTTC | CATNGGANVLTF
TRBJ2-5 | many | TRBV2 | TRBD2 | TGTGCCAGCAGTGCTTTGCGGGGGGCGCGAGAGACCCAGTACTTC | CASSALRGARETQYF
TRBJ1-5 | many | TRBV30 | . | TGTGCCTGGAGTGTACTCGGGATGACTGATCAGCCCCAGCATTTT | CAWSVLGMTDQPQHF
TRBJ1-1 | many | TRBV6-1 | TRBD1 | TGTGCCAGCAGTGCCCTACAGGGGAAGAACACTGAAGCTTTCTTT | CASSALQGKNTEAFF
TRBJ2-2 | many | TRBV6-5 | . | TGTGCCAGCAGTTACGTCGGGGTGGGCACCGGGGAGCTGTTTTTT | CASSYVGVGTGELFF
TRBJ2-5 | many | TRBV19 | TRBD1 | TGTGCCAGTAGTATGGGGACAGGGGGGTCGGAGACCCAGTACTTC | CASSMGTGGSETQYF
TRBJ2-5 | many | TRBV2 | . | TGTGCCAGCGGTTGGGGGCTTGAGACCCAGTACTTC | CASGWGLETQYF
TRBJ1-1 | many | TRBV28 | TRBD1 | TGTGCCAGCAGACCCGGGACAGGGGGCCTCGGCACTGAAGCTTTCTTT | CASRPGTGGLGTEAFF
TRBJ1-6 | many | TRBV29-1 | . | TGCAGCGTTGAAGGTGGCAGGGAGAATTCACCCCTCCACTTT | CSVEGGRENSPLHF
TRBJ2-7 | many | TRBV4-1 | . | TGCGCCAGCAGCCAAGACACAACTGCAGGGACGGACTCAGGGCAGTACTTC | CASSQDTTAGTDSGQYF
TRBJ2-5 | . | TRBV10-3 | . | TGTGCCATCTCTGCGTACCAAGAGACCCAGTACTTC | CAISAYQETQYF
TRBJ1-5 | many | TRBV7-8 | . | TGTGCCAGCAGCTTAGAGGGGTTAGGCAATCAGCCCCAGCATTTT | CASSLEGLGNQPQHF
TRBJ2-2 | many | TRBV12-3/TRBV12-4 | TRBD1 | TGTGCCAGCAGACCCCGACAGGGGGCGAACACCGGGGAGCTGTTTTTT | CASRPRQGANTGELFF
TRBJ1-6 | many | TRBV6-5 | . | TGTGCCAGCAGTTACTCGGGGGGGCAGGATAATTCACCCCTCCACTTT | CASSYSGGQDNSPLHF
TRBJ2-7 | many | TRBV2 | TRBD1 | TGTGCCAGCAGAGGGACAGGACTCTACGAGCAGTACTTC | CASRGTGLYEQYF
TRBJ1-2 | many | TRBV15 | . | TGTGCCACCAGCAGAGATAGGGTACGGGGGGAAGGCTACACCTTC | CATSRDRVRGEGYTF
TRBJ2-2 | many | TRBV9 | . | TGTGCCAGCAGCGTCACTTCAGGGGTGGATACCGGGGAGCTGTTTTTT | CASSVTSGVDTGELFF
TRBJ1-1 | many | TRBV6-5 | . | TGTGCCAGCACCCGGACTCCTGAGAGCACTGAAGCTTTCTTT | CASTRTPESTEAFF
TRBJ1-2 | many | TRBV12-3/TRBV12-4 | TRBD1 | TGTGCCAGCAGGGGAAAGGACAGGGGGTACTATGGCTACACCTTC | CASRGKDRGYYGYTF
TRBJ2-2 | many | TRBV11-2 | . | TGTGCCAGCAGCAGTTACGTGGGAGAGACCGGGGAGCTGTTTTTT | CASSSYVGETGELFF
TRBJ2-5 | many | TRBV4-3 | . | TGCGCCAGCAGCCAACGGTATATCCAAGAGACCCAGTACTTC | CASSQRYIQETQYF
TRBJ1-1 | . | TRBV6-5 | . | TGTGCCAGCAGTTTTAGGGGAGGGTTGAACACTGAAGCTTTCTTT | CASSFRGGLNTEAFF
TRBJ1-1 | many | TRBV2 | TRBD1 | TGTGCCAGCAGTGAAGATGAAGGCAGGGGGGGCACTGAAGCTTTCTTT | CASSEDEGRGGTEAFF
TRBJ2-7 | . | TRBV18 | . | TGTGCCAGCTCCAACCAGGTCCCCTACGAGCAGTACTTC | CASSNQVPYEQYF